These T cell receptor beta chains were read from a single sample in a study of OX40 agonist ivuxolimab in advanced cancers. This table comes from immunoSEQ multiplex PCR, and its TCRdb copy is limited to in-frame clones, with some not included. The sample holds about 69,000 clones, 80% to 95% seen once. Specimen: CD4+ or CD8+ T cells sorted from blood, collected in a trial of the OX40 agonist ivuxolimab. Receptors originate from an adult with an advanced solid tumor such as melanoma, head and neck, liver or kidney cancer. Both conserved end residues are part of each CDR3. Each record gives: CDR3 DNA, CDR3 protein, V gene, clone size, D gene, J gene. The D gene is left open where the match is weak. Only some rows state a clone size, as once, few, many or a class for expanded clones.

TGCGCCAGCAGCCAAGGAACTAGCGGGAGGAGCTACAATGAGCAGTTCTTC	CASSQGTSGRSYNEQFF	TRBV4-3	.	TRBD2	TRBJ2-1
TGTGCCAGCATCCGCAAATGGGGATTTAATCAGCCCCAGCATTTT	CASIRKWGFNQPQHF	TRBV21-1	.	.	TRBJ1-5
TGTGCCTGGAGTGTAACAGGGGGCTTAAATGGCTACACCTTC	CAWSVTGGLNGYTF	TRBV30	.	TRBD1	TRBJ1-2
TGTGCCAGCAGCCTTTCCCCTCTCGGGGCAGGCTACACAGATACGCAGTATTTT	CASSLSPLGAGYTDTQYF	TRBV7-2	.	.	TRBJ2-3
TGTGCCAGCAGCGCCACCGCACAGGGCTATTCACCCCTCCACTTT	CASSATAQGYSPLHF	TRBV11-2	.	.	TRBJ1-6
TGTGCCAGCAGTTACTTTTCCCAGGGGAACACCGGGGAGCTGTTTTTT	CASSYFSQGNTGELFF	TRBV6-6	.	.	TRBJ2-2
TGTGCCAGCAGTTTATATGATAGGGGGCCCTATAATTCACCCCTCCACTTT	CASSLYDRGPYNSPLHF	TRBV27	.	TRBD1	TRBJ1-6
TGTGCCAGCTCACCACCGGCCAGTTGGGAGACCCAGTACTTC	CASSPPASWETQYF	TRBV18	.	.	TRBJ2-5
TGTGCCAGCAGCTTAAGTGGGGGGGCAACCTACGAGCAGTACTTC	CASSLSGGATYEQYF	TRBV7-3	.	.	TRBJ2-7
TGTGCCAGTAGTCTAACAGGGGATAATGAGCAGTTCTTC	CASSLTGDNEQFF	TRBV19	once	TRBD1	TRBJ2-1
TGTGCCAGCCCCTCTTTTGTCGGCGACACCGGGGAGCTGTTTTTT	CASPSFVGDTGELFF	TRBV7-8	once	.	TRBJ2-2
TGTGCCAGTAGTATGTGGGGCTATGGCTACACCTTC	CASSMWGYGYTF	TRBV19	.	.	TRBJ1-2
TGTGCCAGCACGGGAATAAACAATGAGCAGTTCTTC	CASTGINNEQFF	TRBV11-2	.	.	TRBJ2-1
TGTGCCAGCAGCTTCTCAGGTTATCCTGAAGCTTTCTTT	CASSFSGYPEAFF	TRBV7-2	.	.	TRBJ1-1
TGTGCCAGCAGTTTCCGCGGGTCTTACAGGGATGGCTACACCTTC	CASSFRGSYRDGYTF	TRBV28	.	.	TRBJ1-2
TGTGCCAGCAGCTTAACTCAGCGGGGTTTCTACGAGCAGTACTTC	CASSLTQRGFYEQYF	TRBV7-6	.	TRBD2	TRBJ2-7
TGTGCCAGTCACGGGGTAGCGGGATTCACAGATACGCAGTATTTT	CASHGVAGFTDTQYF	TRBV6-5	.	TRBD2	TRBJ2-3
TGTGCCAGCAGTTTAGGAGGGGTCAATGAGCAGTTCTTC	CASSLGGVNEQFF	TRBV27	.	.	TRBJ2-1
TGTGCCAGCAGCAAAGGGAGAGGGGTATGTGGATATGGCTACACCTTC	CASSKGRGVCGYGYTF	TRBV21-1	.	.	TRBJ1-2
TGCGCCAGCAGCCATCAACCCGAGCAGGGAGGCTATGGCTACACCTTC	CASSHQPEQGGYGYTF	TRBV4-1	.	.	TRBJ1-2
TGCGCCAGCATTGAGGCAGGGAGCTACGAGCAGTACTTC	CASIEAGSYEQYF	TRBV10-2	.	.	TRBJ2-7
TGTGCCAGCAGCGTAGGGAATGGGGGTAACTATGGCTACACCTTC	CASSVGNGGNYGYTF	TRBV9	.	.	TRBJ1-2
TGTGCCAGCGGAATATCAGACGGGACAATTAGCTCCTACAATGAGCAGTTCTTC	CASGISDGTISSYNEQFF	TRBV2	.	.	TRBJ2-1
TGTGCCAGCAGCGTAGAAGGGTCCTACAATGAGCAGTTCTTC	CASSVEGSYNEQFF	TRBV9	.	.	TRBJ2-1
TGTGCCAGCAGGGGTGGGAGATACTACAATGAGCAGTTCTTC	CASRGGRYYNEQFF	TRBV28	.	.	TRBJ2-1
TGTGCCAGCATGCTTACGGGAAACTCCTACAATGAGCAGTTCTTC	CASMLTGNSYNEQFF	TRBV5-4	.	.	TRBJ2-1
TGTGCCAGCAGTTACGGGGGGGGCTCCTACAATGAGCAGTTCTTC	CASSYGGGSYNEQFF	TRBV6-5	.	TRBD2	TRBJ2-1
TGTGCCAGCAGTCTGACAGGGATGAACACTGAAGCTTTCTTT	CASSLTGMNTEAFF	TRBV6-5	.	TRBD1	TRBJ1-1
TGTGCCAGCAGCTTAGCTGGACTAGCGTCAAAAAACATTCAGTACTTC	CASSLAGLASKNIQYF	TRBV13	.	TRBD2	TRBJ2-4